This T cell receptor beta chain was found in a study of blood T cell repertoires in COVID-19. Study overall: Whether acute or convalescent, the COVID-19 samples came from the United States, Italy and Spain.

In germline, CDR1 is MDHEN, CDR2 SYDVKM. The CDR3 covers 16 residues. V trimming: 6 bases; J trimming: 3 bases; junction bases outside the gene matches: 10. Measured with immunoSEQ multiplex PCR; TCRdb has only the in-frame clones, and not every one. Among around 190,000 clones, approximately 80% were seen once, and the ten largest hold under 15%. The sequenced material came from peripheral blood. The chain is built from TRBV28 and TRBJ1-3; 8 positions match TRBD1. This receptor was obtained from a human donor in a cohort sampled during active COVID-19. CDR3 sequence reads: CASSPHGTGGGNTIYF. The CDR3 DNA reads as TGTGCCAGCAGCCCTCATGGAACAGGGGGTGGAAACACCATATATTTT.